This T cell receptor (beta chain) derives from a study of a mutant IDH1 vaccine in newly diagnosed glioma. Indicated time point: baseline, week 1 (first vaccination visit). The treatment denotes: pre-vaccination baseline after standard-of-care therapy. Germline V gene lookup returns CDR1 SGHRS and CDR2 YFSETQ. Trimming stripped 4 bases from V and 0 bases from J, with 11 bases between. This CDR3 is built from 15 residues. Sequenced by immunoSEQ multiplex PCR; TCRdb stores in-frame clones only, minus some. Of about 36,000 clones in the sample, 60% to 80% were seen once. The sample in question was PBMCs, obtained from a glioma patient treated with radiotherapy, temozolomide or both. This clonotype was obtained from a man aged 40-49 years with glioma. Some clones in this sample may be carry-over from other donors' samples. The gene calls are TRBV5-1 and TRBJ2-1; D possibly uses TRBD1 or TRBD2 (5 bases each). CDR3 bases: TGCGCCAGCAGCCTCTCGAGGGGCTCCTACAATGAGCAGTTCTTC. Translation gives CASSLSRGSYNEQFF.